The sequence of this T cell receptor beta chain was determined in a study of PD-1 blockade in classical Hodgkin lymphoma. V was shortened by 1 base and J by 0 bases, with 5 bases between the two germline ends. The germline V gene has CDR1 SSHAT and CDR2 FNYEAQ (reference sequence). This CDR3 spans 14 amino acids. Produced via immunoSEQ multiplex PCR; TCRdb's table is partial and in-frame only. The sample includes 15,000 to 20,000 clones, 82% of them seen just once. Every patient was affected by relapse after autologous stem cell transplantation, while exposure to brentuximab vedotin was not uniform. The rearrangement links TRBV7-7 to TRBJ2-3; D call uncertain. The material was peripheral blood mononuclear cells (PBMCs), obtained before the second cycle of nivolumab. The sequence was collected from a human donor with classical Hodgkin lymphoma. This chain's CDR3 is CASSLGTSTDTQYF. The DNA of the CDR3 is TGTGCCAGCAGCTTAGGAACTAGCACAGATACGCAGTATTTT.